Listed below are T cell receptor beta chains from one sample, sequenced in a study of blood T cell repertoires in COVID-19. Libraries were prepared by immunoSEQ multiplex PCR; TCRdb keeps only in-frame clonotypes and omits some of them. The data show 95,000 to 150,000 clones, approximately 83% seen once. The specimen sequenced was peripheral blood. These receptors originate from a woman in her 70s with acute or convalescent COVID-19. Both conserved end residues are part of each CDR3. Each record gives: CDR3 length, D gene, V gene, clone size, J gene, CDR3 protein, CDR3 DNA. The D gene is left open where the match is weak. Size values are once, few and many counts, or a class for expanded clones, and some rows have none.

14	TRBD2	TRBV2	NA	TRBJ2-2	CASKGLAATGELFF	TGTGCCAGCAAAGGACTAGCGGCCACCGGGGAGCTGTTTTTT
14	NA	TRBV27	NA	TRBJ1-3	CASSPHNSGNTIYF	TGTGCCAGCAGTCCGCACAACTCTGGAAACACCATATATTTT
14	TRBD1	TRBV11-2	NA	TRBJ1-1	CASTPDRASTEAFF	TGTGCCAGCACCCCCGACAGGGCCAGCACTGAAGCTTTCTTT
17	NA	TRBV7-8	NA	TRBJ1-1	CASSLGSQGTWFTEAFF	TGTGCCAGCAGCTTAGGTTCACAGGGTACCTGGTTTACTGAAGCTTTCTTT
13	NA	TRBV7-9	many	TRBJ2-1	CASRPDRNNEQFF	TGTGCCAGCAGACCCGACAGGAACAATGAGCAGTTCTTC
18	TRBD1	TRBV11-3	NA	TRBJ2-2	CASSLDHRGEVYTGELFF	TGTGCCAGCAGCTTAGATCACAGGGGGGAAGTGTACACCGGGGAGCTGTTTTTT
14	TRBD2	TRBV5-1	NA	TRBJ2-3	CASSSGGITDTQYF	TGCGCCAGCAGCTCGGGGGGGATCACAGATACGCAGTATTTT
15	TRBD2	TRBV7-2	NA	TRBJ2-3	CASSFGSGGGDTQYF	TGTGCCAGCAGCTTTGGGAGCGGGGGGGGAGATACGCAGTATTTT
16	TRBD1	TRBV7-9	NA	TRBJ1-2	CASSQGTGGYNYGYTF	TGTGCCAGCAGCCAGGGGACAGGGGGCTATAACTATGGCTACACCTTC
13	NA	TRBV30	NA	TRBJ1-5	CAWSMGSNQPQHF	TGTGCCTGGAGTATGGGCAGCAATCAGCCCCAGCATTTT
11	NA	TRBV6-5	NA	TRBJ2-1	CGRRGIDEQFF	TGTGGCCGACGGGGTATCGATGAGCAGTTCTTC
18	NA	TRBV21-1	NA	TRBJ1-4	CASSTRAVYISTNEKLFF	TGTGCCAGCAGCACGAGGGCCGTGTACATTTCAACTAATGAAAAACTGTTTTTT
16	NA	TRBV28	once	TRBJ1-1	CASNSPRAGIGTEAFF	TGTGCCAGCAACTCACCTCGGGCCGGGATAGGGACTGAAGCTTTCTTT
14	NA	TRBV9	NA	TRBJ1-6	CASSVGGLTAPLHF	TGTGCCAGCAGCGTAGGCGGGCTTACGGCACCCCTCCACTTT
13	NA	TRBV10-3	NA	TRBJ2-1	CAISESRPPDRFF	TGTGCCATCAGTGAGTCGAGGCCCCCCGACAGGTTCTTC
16	NA	TRBV4-3	NA	TRBJ1-4	CASSQGGRGANEKLFF	TGCGCCAGCAGCCAAGGGGGGCGAGGGGCTAATGAAAAACTGTTTTTT